These T cell receptor beta chains were read from a single sample in a study of T cell repertoires in cytomegalovirus infection. For these receptors, no antigen is known. A single record per CDR3 protein comes from TCRdb applying MiXCR to the reads. There are 450,000 to 650,000 distinct CDR3 sequences in the sample; 35% to 50% occur only once, and around 46% lies in the top ten. The sequenced sample was cultured PBMCs, obtained from culture after CMV antigen stimulation. The receptors here all came from a human donor in good health (CMV status not recorded). Some clones in this sample may be carry-over from other donors' samples. Both conserved end residues are part of each CDR3.

v_call: TRBV10-3
cdr3_aa: CAISESTSNYEQYF

v_call: TRBV7-2
cdr3_aa: CASSADYYNSPLHF

v_call: TRBV20-1
cdr3_aa: CSARDGGLEPQHF

v_call: TRBV7-6
cdr3_aa: CASSSPGTSPTDTQYF

v_call: TRBV11-2
cdr3_aa: CASSPMVRDNEQFF

v_call: TRBV10-3
cdr3_aa: CATRTLEYNEQFF

v_call: TRBV27
cdr3_aa: CASSPRDTRVYGYTF

v_call: TRBV7-2
cdr3_aa: CASSSQTSGTARDTQYF

v_call: TRBV19
cdr3_aa: CASSPMGTTDTQYF

v_call: TRBV6-6
cdr3_aa: CASRQTGMSYEQYF

v_call: TRBV12-3/TRBV12-4
cdr3_aa: CASSPRQLSNEQFF

v_call: TRBV7-6
cdr3_aa: CASSLGGTSYGYTF

v_call: TRBV11-2
cdr3_aa: CASSFGGSSSGNTIYF

v_call: TRBV6-6
cdr3_aa: CASSQFLSGGMNEQFF